This TCR beta chain is from a study of shared clonotypes between healthy human individuals. TCRdb's copy holds only in-frame clones and misses some; the assay was immunoSEQ multiplex PCR. Of under 750,000 clones detected, 72% appear once; the ten largest clones hold under 2%. The specimen sequenced was memory CD4+ T cells sorted from blood. Subset reported: CD45RA-negative fraction. This clonotype was obtained from a woman aged 25 to 39 in good health.

For the CDR3, the DNA is TGTGCCTGGAAGACCGGGTTCTCCTACGAGCAGTACTTC. It is translated as CAWKTGFSYEQYF. The chain joins TRBV30 to TRBJ2-7, with D uncertain. The CDR3 contains 13 residues. V gave up 4 bases and J gave up 0 bases, with 10 bases separating them. Germline CDR1 GTSNPN, CDR2 SVGIG (reference sequence).